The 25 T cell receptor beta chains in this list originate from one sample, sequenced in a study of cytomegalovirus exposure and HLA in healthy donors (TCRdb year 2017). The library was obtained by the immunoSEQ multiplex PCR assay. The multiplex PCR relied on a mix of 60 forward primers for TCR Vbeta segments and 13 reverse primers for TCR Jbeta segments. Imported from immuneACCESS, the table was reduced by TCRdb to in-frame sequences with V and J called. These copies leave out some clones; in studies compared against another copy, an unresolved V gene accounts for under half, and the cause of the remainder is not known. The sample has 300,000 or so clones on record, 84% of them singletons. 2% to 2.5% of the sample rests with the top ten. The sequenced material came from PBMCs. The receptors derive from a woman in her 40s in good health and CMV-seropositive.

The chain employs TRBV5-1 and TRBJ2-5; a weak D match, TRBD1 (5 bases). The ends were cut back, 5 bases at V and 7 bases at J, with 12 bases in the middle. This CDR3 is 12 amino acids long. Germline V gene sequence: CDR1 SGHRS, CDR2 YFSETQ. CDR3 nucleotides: TGCGCCAGCAGGGACACGGTAGGGACCCAGTACTTC. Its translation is CASRDTVGTQYF. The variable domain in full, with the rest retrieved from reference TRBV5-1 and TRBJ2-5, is KAGVTQTPRYLIKTRGQQVTLSCSPISGHRSVSWYQQTPGQGLQFLFEYFSETQRNKGNFPGRFSGRQFSNSRSEMNVSTLELGDSALYLCASRDTVGTQYFGPGTRLLVL.

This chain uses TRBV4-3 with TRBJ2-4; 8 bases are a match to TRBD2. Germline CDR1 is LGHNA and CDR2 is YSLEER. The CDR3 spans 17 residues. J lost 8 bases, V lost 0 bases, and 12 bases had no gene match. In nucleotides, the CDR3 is TGCGCCAGCAGCCAAGATTTCCCGGGACTAGGAGGTGACATTCAGTACTTC. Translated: CASSQDFPGLGGDIQYF.

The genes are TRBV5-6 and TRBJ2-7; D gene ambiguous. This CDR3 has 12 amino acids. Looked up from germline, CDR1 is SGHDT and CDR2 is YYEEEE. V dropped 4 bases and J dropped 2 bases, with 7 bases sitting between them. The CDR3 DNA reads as TGTGCCAGCAGCCTGAACACCTACGAGCAGTACTTC. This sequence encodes CASSLNTYEQYF.

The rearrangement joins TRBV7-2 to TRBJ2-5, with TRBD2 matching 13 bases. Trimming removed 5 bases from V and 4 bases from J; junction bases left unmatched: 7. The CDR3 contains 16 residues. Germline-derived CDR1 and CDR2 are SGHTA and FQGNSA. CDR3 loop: CASSPGLAGVGETQYF. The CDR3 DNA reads TGTGCCAGCAGCCCCGGACTAGCGGGAGTAGGAGAGACCCAGTACTTC.

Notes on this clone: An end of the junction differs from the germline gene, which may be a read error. This CDR3 reads CASSPPGTGITGELFF. In DNA form, the CDR3 reads TGTGCTAGCAGCCCCCCAGGGACAGGGATCACCGGGGAGCTGTTTTTT. This chain joins TRBV7-7 and TRBJ2-2, with 9 bases aligning to TRBD1. The CDR3 loop spans 16 amino acids. Germline CDR1 is SSHAT and CDR2 is FNYEAQ (reference sequence).

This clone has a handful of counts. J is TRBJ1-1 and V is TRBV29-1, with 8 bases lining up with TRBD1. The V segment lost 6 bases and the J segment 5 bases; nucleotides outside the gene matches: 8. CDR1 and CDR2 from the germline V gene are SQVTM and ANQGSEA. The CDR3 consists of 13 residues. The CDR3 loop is CSVTGTGGTEAFF. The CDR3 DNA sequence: TGCAGCGTAACCGGGACAGGAGGGACTGAAGCTTTCTTT. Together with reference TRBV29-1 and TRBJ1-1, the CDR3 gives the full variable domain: SAVISQKPSRDICQRGTSLTIQCQVDSQVTMMFWYRQQPGQSLTLIATANQGSEATYESGFVIDKFPISRPNLTFSTLTVSNMSPEDSSIYLCSVTGTGGTEAFFGQGTRLTVV.

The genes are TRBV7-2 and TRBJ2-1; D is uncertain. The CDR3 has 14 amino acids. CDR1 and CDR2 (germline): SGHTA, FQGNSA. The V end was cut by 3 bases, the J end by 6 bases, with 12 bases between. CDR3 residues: CASSFPGYLNEQFF. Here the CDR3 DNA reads TGTGCCAGCAGCTTCCCCGGGTATCTCAATGAGCAGTTCTTC.

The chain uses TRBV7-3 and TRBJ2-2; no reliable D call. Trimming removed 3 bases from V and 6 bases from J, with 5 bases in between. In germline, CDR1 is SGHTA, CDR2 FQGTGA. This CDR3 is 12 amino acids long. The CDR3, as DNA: TGTGCCAGCAGCTTCTTTCCCGGGGAGCTGTTTTTT. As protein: CASSFFPGELFF.

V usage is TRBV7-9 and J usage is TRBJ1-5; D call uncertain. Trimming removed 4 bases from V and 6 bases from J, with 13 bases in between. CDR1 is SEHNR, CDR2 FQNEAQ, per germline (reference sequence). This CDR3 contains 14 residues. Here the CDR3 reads CASSSGKLIQPQHF. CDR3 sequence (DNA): TGTGCCAGCAGCTCGGGGAAGCTGATTCAGCCCCAGCATTTT.

For the CDR3, the DNA is TGTGCCTGGACCGACAGGGGTGAAGCTTTCTTT. This sequence encodes CAWTDRGEAFF. The chain has TRBV30 and TRBJ1-1; 8 bases map to TRBD1. The CDR3 is 11 residues long. V shed 4 bases and J 7 bases; nucleotides not matched to a gene: 2. CDR1 is GTSNPN and CDR2 is SVGIG in the germline V gene (reference sequence).

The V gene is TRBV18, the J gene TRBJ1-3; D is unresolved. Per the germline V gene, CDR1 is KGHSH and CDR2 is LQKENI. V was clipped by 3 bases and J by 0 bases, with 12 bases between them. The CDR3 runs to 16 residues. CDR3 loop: CASSPLVIRSGNTIYF. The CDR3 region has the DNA TGTGCCAGCTCACCCCTAGTCATACGCTCTGGAAACACCATATATTTT. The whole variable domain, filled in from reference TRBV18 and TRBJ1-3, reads NAGVMQNPRHLVRRRGQEARLRCSPMKGHSHVYWYRQLPEEGLKFMVYLQKENIIDESGMPKERFSAEFPKEGPSILRIQQVVRGDSAAYFCASSPLVIRSGNTIYFGEGSWLTVV.

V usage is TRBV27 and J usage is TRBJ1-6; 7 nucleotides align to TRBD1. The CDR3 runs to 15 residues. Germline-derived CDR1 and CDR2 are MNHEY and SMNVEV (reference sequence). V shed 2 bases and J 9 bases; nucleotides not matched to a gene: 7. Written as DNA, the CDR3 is TGTGCCAGCAGTTTAAACTACAGGGGCAGTTCACCCCTCCACTTT. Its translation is CASSLNYRGSSPLHF.

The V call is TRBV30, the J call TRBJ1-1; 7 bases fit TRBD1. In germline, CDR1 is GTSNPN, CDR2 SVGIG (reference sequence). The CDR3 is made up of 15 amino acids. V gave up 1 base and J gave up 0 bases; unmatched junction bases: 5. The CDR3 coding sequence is TGTGCCTGGAGTGGATCCGGGACAGTGAACACTGAAGCTTTCTTT. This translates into CAWSGSGTVNTEAFF.

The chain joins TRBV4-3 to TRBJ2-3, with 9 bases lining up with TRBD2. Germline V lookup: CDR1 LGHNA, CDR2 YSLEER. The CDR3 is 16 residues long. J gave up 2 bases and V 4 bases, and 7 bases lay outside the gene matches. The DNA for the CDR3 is TGCGCCAGCAGCCCAAGACTAGCGGCGATCACAGATACGCAGTATTTT. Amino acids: CASSPRLAAITDTQYF.

The CDR3 protein is CASSITGTRHEQYF. The CDR3 DNA reads as TGTGCCAGTAGTATTACGGGGACACGTCACGAGCAGTACTTC. This chain links TRBV19 with TRBJ2-7; perhaps TRBD1 as D (6 bases). The V end was cut by 3 bases, the J end by 5 bases, with 14 bases between. Germline-derived CDR1 and CDR2 are LNHDA and SQIVND (reference sequence). This CDR3 is 14 amino acids long. The whole variable domain, remainder taken from reference TRBV19 and TRBJ2-7, is DGGITQSPKYLFRKEGQNVTLSCEQNLNHDAMYWYRQDPGQGLRLIYYSQIVNDFQKGDIAEGYSVSREKKESFPLTVTSAQKNPTAFYLCASSITGTRHEQYFGPGTRLTVT.

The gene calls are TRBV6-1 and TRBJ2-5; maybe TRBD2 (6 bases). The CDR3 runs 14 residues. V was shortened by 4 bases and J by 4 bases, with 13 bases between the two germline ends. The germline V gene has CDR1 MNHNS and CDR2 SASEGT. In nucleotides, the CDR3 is TGTGCCAGCAGTGGAGGAGGGGTTGGAGAGACCCAGTACTTC. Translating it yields CASSGGGVGETQYF.

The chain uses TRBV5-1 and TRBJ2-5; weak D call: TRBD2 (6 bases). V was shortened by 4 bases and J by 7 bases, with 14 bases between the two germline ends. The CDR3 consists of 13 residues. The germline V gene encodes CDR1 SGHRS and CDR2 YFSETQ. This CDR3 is CASSPEGSGTQYF. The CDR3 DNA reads TGCGCCAGCAGCCCGGAGGGCAGCGGGACCCAGTACTTC.

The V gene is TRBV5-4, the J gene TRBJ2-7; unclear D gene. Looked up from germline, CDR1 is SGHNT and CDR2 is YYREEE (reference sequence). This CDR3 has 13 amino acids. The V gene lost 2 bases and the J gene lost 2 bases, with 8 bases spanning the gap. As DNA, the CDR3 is TGTGCCAGCAGCTTCCTGGGCACCTACGAGCAGTACTTC. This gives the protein CASSFLGTYEQYF.

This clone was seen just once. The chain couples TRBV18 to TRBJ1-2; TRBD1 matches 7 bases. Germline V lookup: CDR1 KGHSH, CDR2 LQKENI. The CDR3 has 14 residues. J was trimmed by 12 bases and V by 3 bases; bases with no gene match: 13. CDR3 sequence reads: CASSPSSQDTGDTF. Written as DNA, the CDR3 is TGTGCCAGCTCACCTTCTTCCCAAGATACAGGGGACACCTTC.

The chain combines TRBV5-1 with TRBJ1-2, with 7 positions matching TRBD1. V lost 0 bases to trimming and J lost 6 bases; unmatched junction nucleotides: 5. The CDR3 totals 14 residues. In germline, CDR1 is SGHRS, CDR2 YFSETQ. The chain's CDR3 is CASSLGSGGDGYTF. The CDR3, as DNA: TGCGCCAGCAGCTTGGGGTCAGGGGGAGATGGCTACACCTTC.

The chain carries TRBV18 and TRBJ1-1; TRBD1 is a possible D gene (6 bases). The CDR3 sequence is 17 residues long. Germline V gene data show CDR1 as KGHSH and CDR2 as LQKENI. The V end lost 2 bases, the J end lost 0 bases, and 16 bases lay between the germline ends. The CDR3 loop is CASSPRSQGLMNTEAFF. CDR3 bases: TGTGCCAGCTCACCAAGATCTCAGGGGCTCATGAACACTGAAGCTTTCTTT. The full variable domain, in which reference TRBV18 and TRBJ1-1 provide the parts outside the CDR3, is NAGVMQNPRHLVRRRGQEARLRCSPMKGHSHVYWYRQLPEEGLKFMVYLQKENIIDESGMPKERFSAEFPKEGPSILRIQQVVRGDSAAYFCASSPRSQGLMNTEAFFGQGTRLTVV.

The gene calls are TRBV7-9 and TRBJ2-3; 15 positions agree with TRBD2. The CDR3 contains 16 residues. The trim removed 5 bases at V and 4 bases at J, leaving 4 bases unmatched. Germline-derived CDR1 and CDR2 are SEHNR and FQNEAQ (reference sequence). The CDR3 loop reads CASSPRTSGRADTQYF. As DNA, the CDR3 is TGTGCCAGCAGCCCTAGGACTAGCGGGAGGGCAGATACGCAGTATTTT.

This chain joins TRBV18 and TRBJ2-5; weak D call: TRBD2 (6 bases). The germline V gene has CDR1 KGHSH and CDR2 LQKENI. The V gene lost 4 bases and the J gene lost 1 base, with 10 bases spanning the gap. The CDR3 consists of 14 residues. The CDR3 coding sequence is TGTGCCAGCTCACTTAGGGGACTCCAAGAGACCCAGTACTTC. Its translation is CASSLRGLQETQYF.

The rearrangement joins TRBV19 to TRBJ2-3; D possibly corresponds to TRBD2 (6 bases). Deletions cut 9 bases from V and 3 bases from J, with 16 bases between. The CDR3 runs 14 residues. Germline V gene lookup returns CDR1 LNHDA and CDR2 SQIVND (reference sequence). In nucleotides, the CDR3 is TGTGCCAGCCGAAAGACCGGGACTACAGATACGCAGTATTTT. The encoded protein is CASRKTGTTDTQYF.

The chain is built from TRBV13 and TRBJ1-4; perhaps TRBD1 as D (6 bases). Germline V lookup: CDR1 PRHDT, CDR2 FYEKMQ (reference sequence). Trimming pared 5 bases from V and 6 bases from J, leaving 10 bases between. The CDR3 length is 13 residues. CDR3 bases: TGTGCCAGCAGCGTAAACAGGGATGAAAAACTGTTTTTT. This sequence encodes CASSVNRDEKLFF.